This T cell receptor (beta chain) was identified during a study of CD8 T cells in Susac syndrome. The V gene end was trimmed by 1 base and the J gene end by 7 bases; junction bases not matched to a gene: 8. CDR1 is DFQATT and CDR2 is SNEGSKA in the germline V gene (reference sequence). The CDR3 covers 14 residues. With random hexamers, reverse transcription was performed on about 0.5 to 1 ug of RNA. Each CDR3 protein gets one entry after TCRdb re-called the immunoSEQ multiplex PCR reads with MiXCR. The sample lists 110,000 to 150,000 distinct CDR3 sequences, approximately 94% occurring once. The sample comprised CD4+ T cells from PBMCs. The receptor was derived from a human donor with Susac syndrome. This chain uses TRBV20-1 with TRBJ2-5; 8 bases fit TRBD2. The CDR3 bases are TGCAGTGCTAGAGCCCCTGGACTAGCAGGGACCCAGTACTTC. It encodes CSARAPGLAGTQYF.